This is a list of T cell receptor beta chains from one sample in a study of T-cell reconstitution after alpha-beta-depleted transplantation in children. TCRdb itself ran the PCR reads through MiXCR, one entry per CDR3 protein. This sample has 700,000 or so distinct CDR3 sequences; around 14% occur once, and the top ten carry 0.79%. Sequencing was performed on PBMCs, taken before TCRalphabeta/CD19-depleted stem cell transplant. The origin of the receptors is a girl aged 2 to 9 with congenital amegakaryocytic thrombocytopenia, due to receive a stem cell transplant. CDR3s include the opening cysteine and the closing phenylalanine or tryptophan. The D gene is left open where the match is weak. The listing skips clone size in some rows; elsewhere it reads once, few, many or a size class.

few	TRBV20-1	TRBJ1-4	TRBD1	TGCAGTGCTCGCCAGACAGGGCCTAATGAAAAACTGTTTTTT	CSARQTGPNEKLFF
few	TRBV24-1	TRBJ2-5	TRBD1	TGTGCCACCAGTGAATCCGGGACAGAAGGGACCCAGTACTTC	CATSESGTEGTQYF
many	TRBV10-3	TRBJ2-1	NA	TGTGCCACATCGGGGAACTACAATGAGCAGTTCTTC	CATSGNYNEQFF
many	TRBV27	TRBJ2-7	NA	TGTGCCAGCAGTTCCAGGGAAACCGCCTCCTACGAGCAGTACTTC	CASSSRETASYEQYF
few	TRBV15	TRBJ2-1	NA	TGTGCCACCAGCAGAGACGGACCGTCCCCGGAGCAGTTCTTC	CATSRDGPSPEQFF
many	TRBV6-1	TRBJ2-7	TRBD2	TGTGCCAGCAGTGGGGTCGGGACTAGCGGGAGCTACGAGCAGTACTTC	CASSGVGTSGSYEQYF
once	TRBV4-2	TRBJ2-7	NA	TGTGCCAGCAGAGGGGCCCGTGCCTACGAGCAGTACTTC	CASRGARAYEQYF
few	TRBV15	TRBJ2-1	TRBD2	TGTGCCACCAGCAGAGGACTAGCGGGAGGAAGAGACAATGAGCAGTTCTTC	CATSRGLAGGRDNEQFF
few	TRBV30	TRBJ2-3	NA	TGTGCCTGGAGTGTACTCGGTGTAAGCACAGATACGCAGTATTTT	CAWSVLGVSTDTQYF
NA	TRBV2	TRBJ2-7	TRBD1	TGTGCCAGCGGATGGACAGGGGTCTTCTACGAGCAGTACTTC	CASGWTGVFYEQYF
NA	TRBV5-5	TRBJ2-5	NA	TGTGCCAGCAGCTTGGTTGGGTATGAGAAAGAGACCCAGTACTTC	CASSLVGYEKETQYF
NA	TRBV7-6	TRBJ2-6	NA	TGTGCCAGCAGCTCCGCACTAGCTCCTGGGGCCAACGTCCTGACTTTC	CASSSALAPGANVLTF
NA	TRBV2	TRBJ2-5	NA	TGTGCCGGAAGGGGGGAAGAGACCCAGTACTTC	CAGRGEETQYF
NA	TRBV10-3	TRBJ2-3	TRBD2	TGTGCCATCAGGCCATCTAGCGGGACTAGCACAGATACGCAGTATTTT	CAIRPSSGTSTDTQYF
many	TRBV7-2	TRBJ2-3	NA	TGTGCCAGCAGCTTAGGTGTCAGGGAAGATACGCAGTATTTT	CASSLGVREDTQYF
NA	TRBV20-1	TRBJ2-3	NA	TGCAGTGCTCCCCCAACGCTCGGGACCTATCGCACAGATACGCAGTATTTT	CSAPPTLGTYRTDTQYF
many	TRBV20-1	TRBJ2-5	TRBD1	TGCAGTGTTCGCACCGGGACAGGGGGCGAGACCCAGTACTTC	CSVRTGTGGETQYF
many	TRBV14	TRBJ2-3	NA	TGTGCCAGCAGCCCTCCTTGGGGTTACGGCACAGATACGCAGTATTTT	CASSPPWGYGTDTQYF
many	TRBV28	TRBJ2-6	NA	TGTGCCAGCGCCGTCAGGTTTGCCGGGGCCAACGTCCTGACTTTC	CASAVRFAGANVLTF
few	TRBV20-1	TRBJ2-1	TRBD2	TGCAGTGCTCTGGTAGCGGGAGGACGGTACAATGAGCAGTTCTTC	CSALVAGGRYNEQFF
NA	TRBV7-9	TRBJ2-7	NA	TGTGCCAGCAGCTTAGTGGACACCCAAGGGTCCTACGAGCAGTACTTC	CASSLVDTQGSYEQYF
NA	TRBV19	TRBJ2-4	NA	TGTGCCAGTAGTATGCCGAACTCGGGACAAGAAAACATTCAGTACTTC	CASSMPNSGQENIQYF
many	TRBV6-1	TRBJ2-1	NA	TGTGCCAGCAGTACCCACCTCGGGGCCAATGAGCAGTTCTTC	CASSTHLGANEQFF
few	TRBV7-9	TRBJ2-2	NA	TGTGCCAGCAGCTTGGGTAGCGGAGTGAACACCGGGGAGCTGTTTTTT	CASSLGSGVNTGELFF
NA	TRBV14	TRBJ1-2	NA	TGTGCCAGCAGCCGACGAATCTTCGATAACTATGGCTACACCTTC	CASSRRIFDNYGYTF
NA	TRBV11-1	TRBJ2-1	TRBD2	TGTGCCAGCAGCTTAGAGAGCGGGAGTCGGTACAATGAGCAGTTCTTC	CASSLESGSRYNEQFF
few	TRBV5-1	TRBJ2-1	NA	TGCGCCAGCAGCTTGAGGTTGCTAGCCGACTACAATGAGCAGTTCTTC	CASSLRLLADYNEQFF
many	TRBV7-2	TRBJ1-2	NA	TGTGCCAGCAGCCCCAGGGGTCCCCCTTATGGCTACACCTTC	CASSPRGPPYGYTF
many	TRBV7-9	TRBJ2-3	TRBD2	TGTGCCAGCACTCCGAAAGCTCTAGCGGGAGGTACAGATACGCAGTATTTT	CASTPKALAGGTDTQYF
many	TRBV28	TRBJ1-2	NA	TGTGCCAGCAGTTTATGGGGGATGAGCTTCTTGCTTGGCTATGGCTACACCTTC	CASSLWGMSFLLGYGYTF
few	TRBV5-1	TRBJ2-1	NA	TGCGCCAGCAGCTCCCCAGTGAGGACTGAGCAGTTCTTC	CASSSPVRTEQFF
many	TRBV20-1	TRBJ2-1	TRBD2	TGCAGTGCTATTACTAGCGGGTTTGCCGATGAGCAGTTCTTC	CSAITSGFADEQFF
few	TRBV29-1	TRBJ2-7	NA	TGCAGCGTTGCGAGAGGCGGCGCCTACGAGCAGTACTTC	CSVARGGAYEQYF
few	TRBV20-1	TRBJ1-5	NA	TGCAGTGCTAGAGCGGGTTCGGCAGGAGGGTGGAATCAGCCCCAGCATTTT	CSARAGSAGGWNQPQHF
many	TRBV15	TRBJ1-1	NA	TGTGCCACCAGCAGAGTCAGGCAAGACACTGAAGCTTTCTTT	CATSRVRQDTEAFF
few	TRBV29-1	TRBJ2-5	NA	TGCAGCGTCAACATAATACAGGGCCAGACCCAGTACTTC	CSVNIIQGQTQYF
few	TRBV12-3/TRBV12-4	TRBJ1-5	NA	TGTGCCAGCACCTTCCTAGAGGGGGAGCCCCAGCATTTT	CASTFLEGEPQHF
many	TRBV7-9	TRBJ2-5	NA	TGTGCCAGCAGCTTCGGGGGTAGTGGACAAGAGACCCAGTACTTC	CASSFGGSGQETQYF
many	TRBV29-1	TRBJ1-1	TRBD1	TGCAGCGTGGTGACAGGGAGGACTGAAGCTTTCTTT	CSVVTGRTEAFF
few	TRBV12-3/TRBV12-4	TRBJ2-7	NA	TGTGCCAGCAGTTTCCAGGGCCACGAGCAGTACTTC	CASSFQGHEQYF
many	TRBV5-6	TRBJ2-5	TRBD2	TGTGCCAGCAGCTTGGCTAGCGGGAAAGAGACCCAGTACTTC	CASSLASGKETQYF
many	TRBV5-1	TRBJ2-3	NA	TGCGCCAGCAGCTTGGCAGTAGAGCCCAACACAGATACGCAGTATTTT	CASSLAVEPNTDTQYF
many	TRBV5-1	TRBJ2-7	NA	TGCGCCAGCAGCTTGGACCAGGAGATCGGAGAGCAGTACTTC	CASSLDQEIGEQYF
many	TRBV5-1	TRBJ2-1	TRBD2	TGCGCCAGCAGCGGACTGCGTCAAAAGACTAGCGGGACTCGCAGCTCCTACAATGAGCAGTTCTTC	CASSGLRQKTSGTRSSYNEQFF
NA	TRBV20-1	TRBJ1-6	NA	TGCAGTGCTAGAGATGGGGCAGGCCGTAATCCCCTCCACTTT	CSARDGAGRNPLHF
many	TRBV7-9	TRBJ1-1	NA	TGTGCCAGCAGCCTCGGGACACCAATGAACACTGAAGCTTTCTTT	CASSLGTPMNTEAFF
NA	TRBV18	TRBJ2-3	NA	TGTGCCAGCTCACCAGCCAGACAGGCCTCCACAGATACGCTGTATTTT	CASSPARQASTDTLYF
NA	TRBV7-3	TRBJ2-1	NA	TGTGCCAGCAGCTTATACCTAGGTATGCGTGCCTACAATGAGCAGTTCTTC	CASSLYLGMRAYNEQFF
few	TRBV5-1	TRBJ2-3	TRBD2	TGCGCCAGCAGCTCGAAGTTCACCGGGACTAGCGGGAGCACAGATACGCAGTATTTT	CASSSKFTGTSGSTDTQYF
NA	TRBV5-5	TRBJ2-2	TRBD1	TGTGCCAGCAGCACACAGGGGGCGGGCGGGGAGCTGTTTTTT	CASSTQGAGGELFF
NA	TRBV5-1	TRBJ2-1	NA	TGCGCCAGCAGCTTGGGGCTAGCGATTATAATTAATGAGCAGTTCTTC	CASSLGLAIIINEQFF
NA	TRBV20-1	TRBJ2-7	NA	TGCAGTGCTCCTCGGACCGCCGTAGGGGAGCAGTACTTC	CSAPRTAVGEQYF
many	TRBV6-5	TRBJ2-1	NA	TGTGCCAGCAGTTACAACGATCCAAAGAATGAGCAGTTCTTC	CASSYNDPKNEQFF